The 10 T cell receptor beta chains presented below share a single source sample, sequenced in a study of persistence of HIV-infected CD4 T cells. This was the immunoSEQ version 4 assay in survey mode. Method: immunoSEQ multiplex PCR; TCRdb's copy keeps in-frame clones and lacks some. The data hold 30,000 to 45,000 clones, with about 84% observed a single time. Overlapping HIV-1 Gag 15-mer peptides at 0.8 to 1 ug per peptide per mL were used. Sorted nonresponding memory CD4+ T cells were CD40L-negative, CD69-negative, CD45RO-high. No antigen has been identified for these receptors. The sample here was cultured CD4+ T cells from PBMCs, taken from a patient who received antiretroviral therapy. The receptors stem from an adult with HIV. The donor label of this sample is uncertain.

The chain joins TRBV18 to TRBJ2-1; 9 nucleotides agree with TRBD1. The CDR3 has 15 amino acids. The V gene end was trimmed by 5 bases and the J gene end by 3 bases; junction bases not matched to a gene: 5. Germline assignment: CDR1 KGHSH and CDR2 LQKENI. The CDR3 nucleotides are TGTGCCAGCTCAGCCGGGACAGGGAACTACAATGAGCAGTTCTTC. Protein product: CASSAGTGNYNEQFF.

The V call is TRBV21-1, the J call TRBJ1-6; the table's TRBD1 call for D was not verified on the DNA. TRBV21-1 corresponds to a pseudogene. This CDR3 has 19 amino acids. The CDR3 reads CASSKPSWAFSSYNSPLHF. CDR3 sequence (DNA): TGTGCCAGCAGCAAACCCTCCTGGGCCTTTAGCTCCTATAATTCACCCCTCCACTTT.

This chain connects TRBV5-1 to TRBJ1-4; 9 positions agree with TRBD1. Germline V gene lookup returns CDR1 SGHRS and CDR2 YFSETQ. This CDR3 is built from 15 residues. J was trimmed by 5 bases and V by 4 bases; bases with no gene match: 6. The CDR3 bases are TGCGCCAGCAGCCTTAGACAGGGGGGGAATGAAAAACTGTTTTTT. This codes for CASSLRQGGNEKLFF.

The chain is built from TRBV28 and TRBJ2-7; D is unclear. V lost 4 bases and J lost 4, with 20 bases in between. In germline, CDR1 is MDHEN, CDR2 SYDVKM. The CDR3 has 16 amino acids. The CDR3 region is CASSSPVAPILYEQYF. CDR3 DNA: TGTGCCAGCAGTTCCCCCGTGGCCCCTATACTATACGAGCAGTACTTC.

The rearrangement joins TRBV4-1 to TRBJ1-2, with D uncertain. CDR3 length equals 11 residues. The germline V gene encodes CDR1 MGHRA and CDR2 YSYEKL. The V end lost 6 bases, the J end lost 6 bases, and 8 bases lay between the germline ends. The CDR3 DNA follows: TGCGCCAGCAGGAACCCCAATGGCTACACCTTC. Encoded protein: CASRNPNGYTF.

V is TRBV7-8 and J is TRBJ1-4; possibly TRBD1 for D (5 bases). Germline lookup yields CDR1 SGHVS and CDR2 FQNEAQ. Trimming removed 1 base at V and 7 bases at J, with 13 bases between. The CDR3 has 15 amino acids. The CDR3 DNA sequence: TGTGCCAGCAGCTTAGTCCTAGAGGGGAGTGAAAAACTGTTTTTT. Amino acids: CASSLVLEGSEKLFF.

This rearrangement joins TRBV9 to TRBJ2-3; tentatively, D is TRBD1 or TRBD2 (5 bases each). V was trimmed by 7 bases and J by 3 bases, leaving 15 bases between them. Germline CDR1 SGDLS, CDR2 YYNGEE. This CDR3 has 14 amino acids. The CDR3 sequence is CASCPGLPTDTQYF. CDR3 DNA sequence: TGTGCCAGCTGCCCGGGGCTCCCGACAGATACGCAGTATTTT.

The CDR3 reads CASSLWRDNSPLHF. Written as DNA, the CDR3 is TGTGCCAGCAGCTTATGGCGGGACAATTCACCCCTCCACTTT. The rearrangement uses TRBV7-3 and TRBJ1-6, with D maybe TRBD1 (5 bases). Trimming stripped 2 bases from V and 7 bases from J, with 9 bases between. Germline CDR1 SGHTA, CDR2 FQGTGA. The CDR3 totals 14 residues.

V and J are TRBV3-1 (or the pseudogene TRBV3-2) and TRBJ2-7; 7 positions match TRBD1. V lost 5 bases to trimming and J lost 9 bases; unmatched junction nucleotides: 7. Germline V gene data show CDR1 as LGHDT and CDR2 as YNNKEL (reference sequence). The CDR3 is 12 amino acids. The CDR3 loop is CASSGRQGRQYF. CDR3 nucleotide sequence: TGTGCCAGCAGCGGACGACAGGGCCGGCAGTACTTC.

The gene calls are TRBV2 and TRBJ2-1; 11 positions match TRBD1. The trim removed 5 bases at V and 9 bases at J, leaving 6 bases unmatched. The CDR3 runs 14 residues. CDR1 and CDR2 (germline): SNHLY, FYNNEI. The CDR3 coding sequence is TGTGCCAGCAGTAAGGACAGGGGGCGGAGTGAGCAGTTCTTC. This encodes CASSKDRGRSEQFF.